The 23 T cell receptor beta chains below all came from one sample that was sequenced in a study of blood T cell repertoires in COVID-19. TCRdb's table, derived via immunoSEQ multiplex PCR, lists solely in-frame clones and lacks some. Of about 170,000 clones listed, 65% to 80% are singletons. The sample was PBMCs or T cells enriched from blood (not recorded which). The receptor set was obtained from a woman in her 70s in a cohort exposed to, infected with or recovered from COVID-19 (not recorded which).

V is TRBV7-9 and J is TRBJ2-6; TRBD2 aligns across 8 bases. CDR3 length equals 18 residues. Germline CDR1 reads SEHNR; CDR2 reads FQNEAQ (reference sequence). With V trimmed by 4 bases and J by 0 bases, 8 bases remained unmatched. The DNA of the CDR3 is TGTGCCAGCAGCTCAACTCGCAGCGGGAGCTCTGGGGCCAACGTCCTGACTTTC. The encoded protein is CASSSTRSGSSGANVLTF.

The J gene is TRBJ2-1, the V gene TRBV2; 7 bases line up with TRBD1. This CDR3 contains 15 residues. Per germline, CDR1 SNHLY and CDR2 FYNNEI. V was pared by 7 bases and J by 9 bases, with 15 bases of the junction left unmatched. The DNA for the CDR3 is TGTGCCAGCACCCCCGACAGGGCTTCTGAACCTGAGCAGTTCTTC. This encodes CASTPDRASEPEQFF.

V gene TRBV24-1 combines with J gene TRBJ2-7; 10 bases map to TRBD1. This CDR3 has 12 residues. V dropped 0 bases and J dropped 13; count of bases not matched to a gene: 2. Germline V lookup: CDR1 KGHDR, CDR2 SFDVKD. The CDR3 DNA reads as TGTGCCACCAGTGATTTGGACAGGGGGCTATACTTC. Translating it yields CATSDLDRGLYF.

This chain's CDR3 is CASSVLAGVGTYEQYF. CDR3 nucleotides: TGTGCCAGCAGTGTGCTAGCGGGAGTGGGGACCTACGAGCAGTACTTC. V and J are TRBV28 and TRBJ2-7, with 10 bases lining up with TRBD2. The CDR3 covers 16 residues. Trimming at V came to 5 bases and at J to 2 bases, leaving 9 bases not matched to a gene. Germline CDR1 and CDR2: MDHEN and SYDVKM.

The V gene is TRBV15, the J gene TRBJ2-1, with TRBD1 as a possible D gene (6 bases). The CDR3 is made up of 12 amino acids. With 1 base removed from V and 9 bases from J, the gap between germline ends came to 7 bases. CDR1 is LNHNV, CDR2 YYDKDF, per germline (reference sequence). The CDR3 nucleotides are TGTGCCACCAGCAGAGGAGGGGGTGAGCAGTTCTTC. Translated: CATSRGGGEQFF.

The chain recombines TRBV5-8 with TRBJ1-1, with 8 nucleotides matching TRBD1. This CDR3 comprises 16 residues. J gave up 3 bases and V 3 bases, and 10 bases lay outside the gene matches. Germline CDR1 and CDR2: SGHTS and YDEGEE. CDR3 DNA sequence: TGTGCCAGCAGCTGGCACCAGGGGGCTGGGGACACTGAAGCTTTCTTT. Residues: CASSWHQGAGDTEAFF.

The J gene is TRBJ2-1, the V gene TRBV28; 11 bases are a match to TRBD1. This CDR3 is built from 16 residues. From germline, CDR1 is MDHEN and CDR2 SYDVKM. V dropped 2 bases and J dropped 4; count of bases not matched to a gene: 4. The chain's CDR3 is CASSLQGQGGYNEQFF. The CDR3 coding sequence is TGTGCCAGCAGTTTACAGGGACAGGGGGGGTACAATGAGCAGTTCTTC.

The V call is TRBV19, the J call TRBJ2-1, with D possibly being TRBD1 (5 bases). The germline V gene encodes CDR1 LNHDA and CDR2 SQIVND (reference sequence). V dropped 4 bases and J dropped 7 bases, with 8 bases sitting between them. This CDR3 has 12 residues. The CDR3 nucleotides are TGTGCCAGTAGTAAACAGGATAATGAGCAGTTCTTC. Its translation is CASSKQDNEQFF.

This clone has more than one count but fewer than ten. The chain carries TRBV7-2 and TRBJ1-2; a possible D gene is TRBD1 (5 bases). The CDR3 is 14 residues long. CDR1 is SGHTA and CDR2 is FQGNSA in the germline V gene. V lost 1 base to trimming and J lost 2 bases, with 8 bases between them. CDR3 sequence reads: CASSLGAGNYGYTF. DNA for the CDR3: TGTGCCAGCAGCTTAGGGGCAGGGAACTATGGCTACACCTTC. Based on the CDR3 plus reference TRBV7-2 and TRBJ1-2, the full variable domain is GAGVSQSPSNKVTEKGKDVELRCDPISGHTALYWYRQSLGQGLEFLIYFQGNSAPDKSGLPSDRFSAERTGGSVSTLTIQRTQQEDSAVYLCASSLGAGNYGYTFGSGTRLTVV.

The rearrangement uses TRBV6-5 and TRBJ2-5; D is perhaps TRBD1 (5 bases). Germline V gene lookup returns CDR1 MNHEY and CDR2 SVGAGI. V was shortened by 0 bases and J by 1 base, with 12 bases between the two germline ends. The CDR3 spans 16 residues. As DNA, the CDR3 is TGTGCCAGCAGTTACTCCCCTTTGACAGTCCAAGAGACCCAGTACTTC. Translation: CASSYSPLTVQETQYF.

J is TRBJ2-7 and V is TRBV5-1; 10 nucleotides line up with TRBD1. Per germline, CDR1 SGHRS and CDR2 YFSETQ. The CDR3 totals 15 residues. J was trimmed by 2 bases and V by 2 bases; bases with no gene match: 4. CDR3: CASSFLGQGAYEQYF. Written as DNA, the CDR3 is TGCGCCAGCAGCTTTCTAGGACAGGGGGCCTACGAGCAGTACTTC.

The V call is TRBV11-3, the J call TRBJ2-1; D uncertain. Germline values: CDR1 SGHNT, CDR2 YENEEA. V was shortened by 2 bases and J by 7 bases, with 9 bases between the two germline ends. The CDR3 has 13 residues. Here the CDR3 reads CASSLMSLNEQFF. The CDR3 DNA is TGTGCCAGCAGCTTAATGAGTCTGAATGAGCAGTTCTTC. Drawing the rest from reference TRBV11-3 and TRBJ2-1, the complete variable domain is EAGVVQSPRYKIIEKKQPVAFWCNPISGHNTLYWYLQNLGQGPELLIRYENEEAVDDSQLPKDRFSAERLKGVDSTLKIQPAELGDSAVYLCASSLMSLNEQFFGPGTRLTVL.

The V gene is TRBV15, the J gene TRBJ1-1, with 10 bases lining up with TRBD1. Germline lookup yields CDR1 LNHNV and CDR2 YYDKDF (reference sequence). V shed 1 base and J 7 bases; nucleotides not matched to a gene: 9. CDR3 size: 16 residues. CDR3: CATSRVYGTGAGEAFF. The DNA for the CDR3 is TGTGCCACCAGCAGAGTTTACGGGACAGGGGCCGGTGAAGCTTTCTTT. The variable domain in full, completed from reference TRBV15 and TRBJ1-1, reads DAMVIQNPRYQVTQFGKPVTLSCSQTLNHNVMYWYQQKSSQAPKLLFHYYDKDFNNEADTPDNFQSRRPNTSFCFLDIRSPGLGDTAMYLCATSRVYGTGAGEAFFGQGTRLTVV.

The rearrangement links TRBV7-9 to TRBJ2-7; maybe TRBD1 (5 bases). CDR1 and CDR2 (germline): SEHNR, FQNEAQ (reference sequence). Trimming cost V 5 bases and J 6 bases, with 17 bases left between them. The CDR3 sequence is 14 residues long. Here the CDR3 reads CASSLPRRGAEQYF. DNA for the CDR3: TGTGCCAGCAGCCTCCCAAGACGTGGGGCCGAGCAGTACTTC.

The chain employs TRBV3-1 (or the pseudogene TRBV3-2) and TRBJ1-5; TRBD1 is a possible D gene (5 bases). Trimming took 5 bases from V and 6 from J, leaving 20 bases between them. Germline CDR1 LGHDT, CDR2 YNNKEL (reference sequence). CDR3 size: 16 residues. The CDR3 DNA is TGTGCCAGCAGCTTCAATGTTGGAGGGGCGGGTCAGCCCCAGCATTTT. It codes for CASSFNVGGAGQPQHF.

Remarks on this clone: At the DNA level, this CDR3 is encoded by other sequences in the same sample as well. This chain joins TRBV5-1 and TRBJ2-3; 11 bases agree with TRBD2. V was pared by 3 bases and J by 2 bases, with 5 bases of the junction left unmatched. This CDR3 has 16 residues. Germline V CDR1 and CDR2: SGHRS, YFSETQ. CDR3: CASSYLAGGNTDTQYF. The CDR3 bases are TGCGCCAGCAGCTACCTAGCGGGAGGAAACACAGATACGCAGTATTTT.

This chain links TRBV18 with TRBJ1-5; D possibly corresponds to TRBD1 (6 bases). The CDR3 extends over 16 amino acids. Germline CDR1 KGHSH, CDR2 LQKENI. Trimming stripped 3 bases from V and 6 bases from J, with 18 bases between. The DNA of the CDR3 is TGTGCCAGCTCACCGCCGGACAGCCTGGCGGGTCAGCCCCAGCATTTT. Translation gives CASSPPDSLAGQPQHF.

This clone was observed a handful of times. The rearrangement joins TRBV7-3 to TRBJ1-1; 9 bases map to TRBD1. The V gene's germline CDR1 is SGHTA and CDR2 FQGTGA. V lost 4 bases to trimming and J lost 9 bases; unmatched junction nucleotides: 3. The CDR3 has 12 residues. The DNA of the CDR3 is TGTGCCAGCAGCTGGGACAGGGAGAAAGCTTTCTTT. It is translated as CASSWDREKAFF.

The chain joins TRBV18 to TRBJ2-7; TRBD2 matches at 10 bases. The CDR3 is 16 amino acids. Germline assignment: CDR1 KGHSH and CDR2 LQKENI. Trimming removed 2 bases from V and 5 bases from J; junction bases left unmatched: 9. CDR3 coding DNA: TGTGCCAGCTCACCAACAGCGGGAGGGCCTAATGACGAGCAGTACTTC. Protein: CASSPTAGGPNDEQYF.

Only one count was recorded for this clone. This chain links TRBV12-5 with TRBJ2-3, with 10 bases that match TRBD2. Germline V gene sequence: CDR1 LGHNT, CDR2 FRNRAP. J was trimmed by 1 base and V by 6 bases; bases with no gene match: 1. The CDR3 consists of 14 residues. This chain's CDR3 is CASGLAGRTDTQYF. CDR3 DNA sequence: TGTGCTAGTGGACTAGCGGGACGCACAGATACGCAGTATTTT.

V is TRBV29-1 and J is TRBJ1-1; D gene ambiguous. Germline assignment: CDR1 SQVTM and CDR2 ANQGSEA. Trimming pared 4 bases from V and 1 base from J, leaving 7 bases between. CDR3 length equals 12 residues. CDR3 nucleotides: TGCAGCGTTGTATGGCAGAACACTGAAGCTTTCTTT. Protein sequence: CSVVWQNTEAFF.

V gene TRBV30 combines with J gene TRBJ1-4; 7 bases are shared with TRBD1. The CDR3 sequence is 14 residues long. Germline V gene lookup returns CDR1 GTSNPN and CDR2 SVGIG (reference sequence). V trimming: 0 bases; J trimming: 8 bases; junction bases outside the gene matches: 6. Here the CDR3 DNA reads TGTGCCTGGAGTGTACTACAGGGGAGAGAAAAACTGTTTTTT. Its translation: CAWSVLQGREKLFF. Based on the CDR3 plus reference TRBV30 and TRBJ1-4, the full variable domain is SQTIHQWPATLVQPVGSPLSLECTVEGTSNPNLYWYRQAAGRGLQLLFYSVGIGQISSEVPQNLSASRPQDRQFILSSKKLLLSDSGFYLCAWSVLQGREKLFFGSGTQLSVL.

The chain has TRBV4-3 and TRBJ2-3, with 10 bases matching TRBD2. Germline trimming cut 0 bases from V and 1 base from J; bases unmatched to any gene: 13. CDR1 and CDR2 (germline): LGHNA, YSLEER. The CDR3 spans 20 residues. The CDR3 sequence: CASSQDLPSGRATRTDTQYF. CDR3 DNA: TGCGCCAGCAGCCAAGATCTACCTAGCGGGAGAGCAACCCGCACAGATACGCAGTATTTT.